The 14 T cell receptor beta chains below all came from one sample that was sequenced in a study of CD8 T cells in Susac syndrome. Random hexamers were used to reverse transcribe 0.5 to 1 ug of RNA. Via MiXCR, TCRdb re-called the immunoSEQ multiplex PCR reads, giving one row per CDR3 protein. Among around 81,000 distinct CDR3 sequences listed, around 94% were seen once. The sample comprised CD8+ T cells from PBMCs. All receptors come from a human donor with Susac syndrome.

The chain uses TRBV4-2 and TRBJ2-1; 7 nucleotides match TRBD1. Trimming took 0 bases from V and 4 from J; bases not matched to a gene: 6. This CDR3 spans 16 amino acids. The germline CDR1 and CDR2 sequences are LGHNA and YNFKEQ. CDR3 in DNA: TGTGCCAGCAGCCAAGAAAACAGGGGATTTTACAATGAGCAGTTCTTC. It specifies CASSQENRGFYNEQFF.

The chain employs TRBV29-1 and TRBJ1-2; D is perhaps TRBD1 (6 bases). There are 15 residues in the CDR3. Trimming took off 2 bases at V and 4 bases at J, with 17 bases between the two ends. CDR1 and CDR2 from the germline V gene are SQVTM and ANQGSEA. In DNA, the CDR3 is TGCAGCGTTGAAAGCTGGTCGGGACAAGGCTATGGCTACACCTTC. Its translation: CSVESWSGQGYGYTF.

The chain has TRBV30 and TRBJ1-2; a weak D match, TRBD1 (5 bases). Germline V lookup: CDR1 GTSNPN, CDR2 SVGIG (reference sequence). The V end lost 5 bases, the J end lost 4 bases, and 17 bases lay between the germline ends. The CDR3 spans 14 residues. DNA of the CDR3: TGTGCCTGGGGCGTAGGGGTCGGAACCTATGGCTACACCTTC. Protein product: CAWGVGVGTYGYTF.

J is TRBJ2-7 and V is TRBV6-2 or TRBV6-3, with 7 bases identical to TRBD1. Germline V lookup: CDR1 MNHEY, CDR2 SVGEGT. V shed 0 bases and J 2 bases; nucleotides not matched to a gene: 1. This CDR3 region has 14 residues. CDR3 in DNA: TGTGCCAGCAGTTACTCCGGGACAGCCTACGAGCAGTACTTC. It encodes CASSYSGTAYEQYF.

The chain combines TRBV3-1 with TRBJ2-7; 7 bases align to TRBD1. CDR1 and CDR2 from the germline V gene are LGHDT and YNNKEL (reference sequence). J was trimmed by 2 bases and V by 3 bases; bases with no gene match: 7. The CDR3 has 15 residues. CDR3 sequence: CASSQNRGTPYEQYF. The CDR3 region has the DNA TGTGCCAGCAGCCAGAACAGGGGCACCCCCTACGAGCAGTACTTC.

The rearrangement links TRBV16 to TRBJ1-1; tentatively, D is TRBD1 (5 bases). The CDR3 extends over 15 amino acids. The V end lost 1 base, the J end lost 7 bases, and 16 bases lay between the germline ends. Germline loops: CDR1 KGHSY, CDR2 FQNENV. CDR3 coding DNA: TGTGCCAGCAGCCAATGGGCCGGGACGACCGATGAAGCTTTCTTT. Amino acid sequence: CASSQWAGTTDEAFF.

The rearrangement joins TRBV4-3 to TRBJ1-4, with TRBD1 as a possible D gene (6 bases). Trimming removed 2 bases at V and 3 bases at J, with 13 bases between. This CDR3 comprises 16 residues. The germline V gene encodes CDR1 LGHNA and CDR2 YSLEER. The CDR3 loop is CASSQFRGQPNEKLFF. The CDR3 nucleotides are TGCGCCAGCAGCCAATTCCGGGGGCAGCCTAATGAAAAACTGTTTTTT.

This CDR3 is CASSQDLPGKDAINEQYF. The CDR3 nucleotides read TGCGCCAGCAGCCAAGACCTACCCGGTAAAGACGCAATCAACGAGCAGTACTTC. The rearrangement uses TRBV4-3 and TRBJ2-7; unclear D gene. Trimming cost V 0 bases and J 5 bases, with 23 bases left between them. This CDR3 has 18 amino acids. Germline lookup yields CDR1 LGHNA and CDR2 YSLEER.

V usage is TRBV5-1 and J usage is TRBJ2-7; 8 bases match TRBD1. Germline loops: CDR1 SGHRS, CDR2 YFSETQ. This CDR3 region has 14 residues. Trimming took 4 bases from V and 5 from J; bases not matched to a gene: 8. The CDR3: CASSLGQGLDEQYF. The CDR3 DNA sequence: TGCGCCAGCAGCCTCGGACAGGGCTTGGACGAGCAGTACTTC.

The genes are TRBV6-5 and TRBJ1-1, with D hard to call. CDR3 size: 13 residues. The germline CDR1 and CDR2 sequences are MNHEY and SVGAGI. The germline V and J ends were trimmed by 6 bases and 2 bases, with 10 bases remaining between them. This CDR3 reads CASRPGTNTEAFF. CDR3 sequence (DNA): TGTGCCAGCAGACCCGGCACAAACACTGAAGCTTTCTTT.

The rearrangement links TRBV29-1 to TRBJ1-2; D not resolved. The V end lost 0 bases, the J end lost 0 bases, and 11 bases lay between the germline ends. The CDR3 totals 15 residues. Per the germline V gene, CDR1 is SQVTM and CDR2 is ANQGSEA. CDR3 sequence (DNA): TGCAGCGTTGAAGATCCAGATTCCCCTAACTATGGCTACACCTTC. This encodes CSVEDPDSPNYGYTF.

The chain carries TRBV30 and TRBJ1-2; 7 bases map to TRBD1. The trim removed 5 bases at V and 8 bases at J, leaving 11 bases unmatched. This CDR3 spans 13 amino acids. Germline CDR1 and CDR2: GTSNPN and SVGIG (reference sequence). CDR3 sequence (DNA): TGTGCCTGGGACCATCTGGGGACAGACGGCTACACCTTC. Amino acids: CAWDHLGTDGYTF.

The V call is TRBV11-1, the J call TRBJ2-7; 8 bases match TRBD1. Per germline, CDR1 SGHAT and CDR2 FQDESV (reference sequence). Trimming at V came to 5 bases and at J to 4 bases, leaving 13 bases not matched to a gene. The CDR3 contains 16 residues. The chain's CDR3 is CASSHPGGHDAYEQYF. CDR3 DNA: TGTGCCAGCAGCCATCCAGGGGGCCACGATGCATACGAGCAGTACTTC.

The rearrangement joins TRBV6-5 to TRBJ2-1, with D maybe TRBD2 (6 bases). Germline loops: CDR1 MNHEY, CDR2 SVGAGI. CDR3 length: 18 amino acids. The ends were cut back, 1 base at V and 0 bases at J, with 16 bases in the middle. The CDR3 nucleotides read TGTGCCAGCAGTTACTATATTCTTGCGGGGAGCTCCTACAATGAGCAGTTCTTC. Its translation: CASSYYILAGSSYNEQFF.